This record concerns one T cell receptor (beta chain) sequence. The sample comes from a study of T cells after posttransplantation cyclophosphamide. Controls had myeloablative marrow grafts with methotrexate and calcineurin inhibitor, sampled at 1 year. TCRdb's copy holds only in-frame clones and misses some; the assay was immunoSEQ multiplex PCR. The sample contains about 9,900 clones, around 89% of which appear only once. CDR1 SEHNR and CDR2 FQNEAQ come from the germline V gene (reference sequence). V shed 4 bases and J shed 2 bases, with 9 bases lying between them. The CDR3 consists of 14 residues.

Sequencing was performed on PBMCs, taken after an allogeneic stem cell transplant with a calcineurin inhibitor and methotrexate. The source is a male patient younger than 45 who received an allogeneic stem cell transplant from an unrelated donor, was CMV-positive, and had no GVHD. Some T cells may be the graft donor's. The V and J genes are TRBV7-9 and TRBJ1-5; TRBD1 might be the D (5 bases). CDR3 coding DNA: TGTGCCAGCAGCTCGGACACCGGCAATCAGCCCCAGCATTTT. It specifies CASSSDTGNQPQHF. The full variable domain, in which reference TRBV7-9 and TRBJ1-5 provide the parts outside the CDR3, is DTGVSQNPRHKITKRGQNVTFRCDPISEHNRLYWYRQTLGQGPEFLTYFQNEAQLEKSRLLSDRFSAERPKGSFSTLEIQRTEQGDSAMYLCASSSDTGNQPQHFGDGTRLSIL.